The rows below give T cell receptor beta chains drawn from one sample of a study of response to subunit inactivated influenza vaccine. In TCRdb, the RT-PCR reads were re-called with MiXCR into one record per CDR3 protein. The sample holds 500,000 to 600,000 distinct CDR3 sequences; more than 15% are singletons and the top ten take approximately 3%. The sample in question was CD4+ T cells sorted from PBMCs, obtained approximately 25 months after vaccination. These receptor sequences come from a man between 50 and 69 years old who received an inactivated influenza vaccine. Both conserved end residues are part of each CDR3. A D gene is named only where the DNA matches it firmly. Part of the rows lack a size; the others show once, few, many or a class for expanded clones.

V gene: TRBV20-1
J gene: TRBJ2-3
D gene: TRBD2
CDR3 length: 15
clone size: .
CDR3 DNA: TGCAGTGCACGGGGACTAGCGGAGGGGGGTGATACGCAGTATTTT
CDR3 protein: CSARGLAEGGDTQYF

V gene: TRBV7-6
J gene: TRBJ2-1
D gene: .
CDR3 length: 14
clone size: once
CDR3 DNA: TGTGCCAGCAGCTCCTCGTTGTCCTACAATGAGCAGTTCTTC
CDR3 protein: CASSSSLSYNEQFF

V gene: TRBV18
J gene: TRBJ2-3
D gene: TRBD2
CDR3 length: 15
clone size: .
CDR3 DNA: TGTGCCAGCTCGTATGCGGGGGGGCCGAGAGATACGCAGTATTTT
CDR3 protein: CASSYAGGPRDTQYF

V gene: TRBV3-1
J gene: TRBJ2-1
D gene: .
CDR3 length: 17
clone size: few
CDR3 DNA: TGTGCCAGCAGCCCGCTAGGGGGTAGCGGTAATTTCAATGAGCAGTTCTTC
CDR3 protein: CASSPLGGSGNFNEQFF

V gene: TRBV7-9
J gene: TRBJ1-5
D gene: .
CDR3 length: 12
clone size: .
CDR3 DNA: TGTGCCAGCAGCTATAAAGATCAGCCCCAGCATTTT
CDR3 protein: CASSYKDQPQHF

V gene: TRBV18
J gene: TRBJ1-1
D gene: .
CDR3 length: 16
clone size: many
CDR3 DNA: TGTGCCAGCTCACCCGGGGGAGGAGGGGTGCACACTGAAGCTTTCTTT
CDR3 protein: CASSPGGGGVHTEAFF

V gene: TRBV30
J gene: TRBJ1-1
D gene: .
CDR3 length: 14
clone size: once
CDR3 DNA: TGTGCCTGGACTCTTCCGGGTGGGAACACTGAAGCTTTCTTT
CDR3 protein: CAWTLPGGNTEAFF

V gene: TRBV12-3/TRBV12-4
J gene: TRBJ2-2
D gene: .
CDR3 length: 13
clone size: .
CDR3 DNA: TGTGCCAGACCTTCCCGAAGGAGCGGGGAGCTGTTTTTT
CDR3 protein: CARPSRRSGELFF

V gene: TRBV3-1
J gene: TRBJ2-3
D gene: TRBD2
CDR3 length: 17
clone size: .
CDR3 DNA: TGTGCCAGCAGCCAGGGGACTAGCGGGGGAGTATCAGATACGCAGTATTTT
CDR3 protein: CASSQGTSGGVSDTQYF

V gene: TRBV28
J gene: TRBJ2-7
D gene: TRBD1
CDR3 length: 18
clone size: many
CDR3 DNA: TGTGCCAGCAGGCCTGGTGTCGCCTGGACAGGGGGCTTCTACGAGCAGTACTTC
CDR3 protein: CASRPGVAWTGGFYEQYF

V gene: TRBV5-1
J gene: TRBJ2-1
D gene: .
CDR3 length: 15
clone size: .
CDR3 DNA: TGCGCCAGCAGCCCGTTGGGGCTGGGTACAAATGAGCAGTTCTTC
CDR3 protein: CASSPLGLGTNEQFF

V gene: TRBV5-1
J gene: TRBJ1-1
D gene: .
CDR3 length: 17
clone size: .
CDR3 DNA: TGCGCCAGCAGCTTGGTTGCTGGAGGCCTTATGTCGACTGAAGCTTTCTTT
CDR3 protein: CASSLVAGGLMSTEAFF

V gene: TRBV4-3
J gene: TRBJ1-2
D gene: .
CDR3 length: 15
clone size: few
CDR3 DNA: TGCGCCAGCAGCCAAGATCGGGGGGTTGGATATGGCTACACCTTC
CDR3 protein: CASSQDRGVGYGYTF

V gene: TRBV6-1
J gene: TRBJ2-7
D gene: .
CDR3 length: 14
clone size: .
CDR3 DNA: TGTGCCAGCAGTGTAACGACCAGCTCCTACGAGCAGTACTTC
CDR3 protein: CASSVTTSSYEQYF

V gene: TRBV4-3
J gene: TRBJ2-7
D gene: .
CDR3 length: 13
clone size: .
CDR3 DNA: TGCGCCAGCAGCCAAGATATGGGGGCCGAGCAGTACTTC
CDR3 protein: CASSQDMGAEQYF

V gene: TRBV20-1
J gene: TRBJ2-6
D gene: .
CDR3 length: 16
clone size: few
CDR3 DNA: TGCAGTGCTCGCTCGGACAGCCTCTCTGGGGCCAACGTCCTGACTTTC
CDR3 protein: CSARSDSLSGANVLTF

V gene: TRBV5-1
J gene: TRBJ1-6
D gene: .
CDR3 length: 14
clone size: few
CDR3 DNA: TGCGCCAGCAGCCATGGTCGGGAGAATTCACCCCTCCACTTT
CDR3 protein: CASSHGRENSPLHF

V gene: TRBV12-3/TRBV12-4
J gene: TRBJ1-1
D gene: .
CDR3 length: 13
clone size: few
CDR3 DNA: TGTGCCAGCATACGGGGCGGTGTCACTGAAGCTTTCTTT
CDR3 protein: CASIRGGVTEAFF

V gene: TRBV7-2
J gene: TRBJ2-1
D gene: .
CDR3 length: 16
clone size: .
CDR3 DNA: TGTGCCAGCAGCTTAGGAGGGACAATCTACTACAATGAGCAGTTCTTC
CDR3 protein: CASSLGGTIYYNEQFF

V gene: TRBV20-1
J gene: TRBJ1-1
D gene: .
CDR3 length: 14
clone size: few
CDR3 DNA: TGCAGTGCTCTGACAGAGCCCGGGTACACTGAAGCTTTCTTT
CDR3 protein: CSALTEPGYTEAFF

V gene: TRBV30
J gene: TRBJ2-4
D gene: .
CDR3 length: 17
clone size: .
CDR3 DNA: TGTGCCTGGAGTGCCTGGGGGCGGCGAATAGCCAAAAACATTCAGTACTTC
CDR3 protein: CAWSAWGRRIAKNIQYF

V gene: TRBV6-2/TRBV6-3
J gene: TRBJ2-5
D gene: .
CDR3 length: 14
clone size: few
CDR3 DNA: TGTGCCAGCAGTTATCGTCAGGGCGAAGAGACCCAGTACTTC
CDR3 protein: CASSYRQGEETQYF

V gene: TRBV6-1
J gene: TRBJ1-2
D gene: .
CDR3 length: 13
clone size: few
CDR3 DNA: TGTGCCAGCAGTGAACAGGGGATGGGTGGCTACACCTTC
CDR3 protein: CASSEQGMGGYTF

V gene: TRBV10-3
J gene: TRBJ2-7
D gene: TRBD2
CDR3 length: 14
clone size: .
CDR3 DNA: TGTGCCATCAGTGGGGCTAGCGGTAACTACGAGCAGTACTTC
CDR3 protein: CAISGASGNYEQYF

V gene: TRBV29-1
J gene: TRBJ2-1
D gene: TRBD2
CDR3 length: 13
clone size: many
CDR3 DNA: TGCAGCGTTGACCCGCCCGGGAGGGGTGAGCAGTTCTTC
CDR3 protein: CSVDPPGRGEQFF

V gene: TRBV4-1
J gene: TRBJ2-2
D gene: TRBD2
CDR3 length: 16
clone size: .
CDR3 DNA: TGCGCCAGCAGCCCGGGGACTAGCTGGAACACCGGGGAGCTGTTTTTT
CDR3 protein: CASSPGTSWNTGELFF

V gene: TRBV12-3/TRBV12-4
J gene: TRBJ2-7
D gene: .
CDR3 length: 12
clone size: .
CDR3 DNA: TGTGCCAGCAGTTGGGACCGTAAGGAGCAGTACTTC
CDR3 protein: CASSWDRKEQYF

V gene: TRBV15
J gene: TRBJ2-3
D gene: TRBD2
CDR3 length: 17
clone size: .
CDR3 DNA: TGTGCCACCAGCAGAGATCCTAGCGGGGGGTTCACAGATACGCAGTATTTT
CDR3 protein: CATSRDPSGGFTDTQYF

V gene: TRBV4-2
J gene: TRBJ2-1
D gene: .
CDR3 length: 13
clone size: .
CDR3 DNA: TGTGCCAGCAGCCCTCGGAGAGGCGATGAGCAGTTCTTC
CDR3 protein: CASSPRRGDEQFF

V gene: TRBV12-3/TRBV12-4
J gene: TRBJ2-3
D gene: .
CDR3 length: 11
clone size: few
CDR3 DNA: TGTGCCAGCACCTCAAAGGATACGCAGTATTTT
CDR3 protein: CASTSKDTQYF

V gene: TRBV28
J gene: TRBJ2-7
D gene: .
CDR3 length: 12
clone size: .
CDR3 DNA: TGTGCCAGCAGTTTATCATCTTTACAGCAGTACTTC
CDR3 protein: CASSLSSLQQYF

V gene: TRBV4-2
J gene: TRBJ2-7
D gene: TRBD2
CDR3 length: 17
clone size: few
CDR3 DNA: TGTGCCAGCAGCCAAGGGATACACGGGACTAGAACCTACGAGCAGTACTTC
CDR3 protein: CASSQGIHGTRTYEQYF